A single sample gave rise to the 2 T cell receptor beta chains below, sequenced in a study of regulatory T cells in long-lasting Graves disease. Indicated time point: newly diagnosed GD, antithyroid drugs for less than 3 months. Following extraction of RNA from PBMCs, that RNA was used to make the TCR library. Library construction for TCR beta used iRepertoire HTBI primers and Arm-PCR of CDR3 regions. TCRdb used MiXCR to reprocess the multiplex PCR reads, holding one entry per CDR3 protein. The sample records roughly 350,000 distinct CDR3 sequences, about 16% being singletons. These data were also reused for a study on T cells in Graves' hyperthyroidism and ophthalmopathy.

The sequencing here drew on peripheral blood mononuclear cells (PBMCs), taken at new diagnosis, from a patient treated with antithyroid drugs. The receptor set was obtained from a woman aged 18 to 35 with Graves disease.

This clonotype has at least ten counts. The chain recombines TRBV10-3 with TRBJ2-3, with TRBD2 matching over 13 bases. V lost 4 bases, J lost 4 bases, and 2 bases stayed unmatched. Germline V CDR1 and CDR2: ENHRY, SYGVKD. The CDR3 length is 15 residues. The DNA for the CDR3 is TGTGCCATCAGTGGGACTAGCGGGAGTGCAGATACGCAGTATTTT. It encodes CAISGTSGSADTQYF.

The chain is built from TRBV6-2 or TRBV6-3 and TRBJ1-2; D is possibly TRBD1 (5 bases). Germline V gives CDR1 MNHEY, CDR2 SVGEGT. The V and J ends lost 6 bases and 6 bases respectively, with 14 bases between them. The CDR3 sequence is 13 residues long. In nucleotides, the CDR3 is TGTGCCAGCAGGGCCCTGGGGACCGATGGCTACACCTTC. Protein product: CASRALGTDGYTF.